The 10 T cell receptor beta chains presented below share a single source sample, sequenced in a study of early T cells in non-severe SARS-CoV-2 infection. TCRdb reprocessed the 5' RACE reads with MiXCR, giving one entry per CDR3 protein. The sample lists about 86,000 distinct CDR3 sequences, around an eighth occurring once. Sequencing was carried out using whole blood. These receptors were taken from an adult who was a healthcare worker with PCR-confirmed SARS-CoV-2 infection or an uninfected control (not recorded which).

The V and J genes are TRBV29-1 and TRBJ2-7; TRBD1 is a possible D gene (5 bases). Germline CDR1 is SQVTM and CDR2 is ANQGSEA. This CDR3 has 12 residues. The CDR3 DNA reads as TGCAGAGTACTCAGGGCCCGCTACGAGCAGTACTTC. Encoded protein: CRVLRARYEQYF.

A few counts support this clonotype. The rearrangement uses TRBV7-9 and TRBJ2-1; the match to TRBD2 covers 9 bases. Germline CDR1 and CDR2: SEHNR and FQNEAQ (reference sequence). The CDR3 is 16 residues long. Losses at the gene ends were 2 bases for V and 4 bases for J; bases not matched to a gene: 6. CDR3 residues: CASSLKTSGVYNEQFF. The CDR3 nucleotides are TGTGCCAGCAGCTTAAAGACTAGCGGTGTATACAATGAGCAGTTCTTC.

Many counts were recorded for this clonotype. The chain couples TRBV9 to TRBJ1-1; no definite D call. With 4 bases removed from V and 1 base from J, the gap between germline ends came to 11 bases. CDR1 and CDR2 from the germline V gene are SGDLS and YYNGEE. This CDR3 is built from 14 residues. CDR3 in DNA: TGTGCCAGCAGCACCGGCCCACAGAACACTGAAGCTTTCTTT. Its protein product is CASSTGPQNTEAFF.

This clonotype was found a few times. CDR3 sequence: CASSTWDRLAQPQHF. DNA for the CDR3: TGTGCCAGTAGTACTTGGGACAGGTTGGCTCAGCCCCAGCATTTT. The chain links TRBV19 to TRBJ1-5, with 8 bases identical to TRBD1. There are 15 residues in the CDR3. Germline CDR1 LNHDA, CDR2 SQIVND (reference sequence). The V segment lost 4 bases and the J segment 6 bases; nucleotides outside the gene matches: 8.

With regard to this clonotype: It is likely a read error, because the conserved phenylalanine at the end of the CDR3 is missing. The chain employs TRBV5-1 and TRBJ2-1; D may be TRBD2 (6 bases). Germline V CDR1 and CDR2: SGHRS, YFSETQ. V was trimmed by 0 bases and J by 0 bases, leaving 7 bases between them. The CDR3 spans 15 residues. The CDR3 DNA sequence: TGCGCCAGCAGCTTGGCGGGAGCCTCCTACAATGAGCAGTTCTTG. Amino acid sequence: CASSLAGASYNEQFL.

In this sample, this clonotype turned up many times. J is TRBJ1-2 and V is TRBV6-1; no definite D call. Germline CDR1 and CDR2: MNHNS and SASEGT. Trimming shortened V by 1 base and J by 5 bases, and 14 bases separated the two germline ends. The CDR3 loop spans 15 amino acids. CDR3 nucleotide sequence: TGTGCCAGCAGTGAAGGGCCGATTTCTGGGTATGGCTACACCTTC. Translating it yields CASSEGPISGYGYTF.

This clonotype was recorded a few times. The chain couples TRBV3-1 to TRBJ2-1, with D unresolved. The V gene's germline CDR1 is LGHDT and CDR2 YNNKEL (reference sequence). Trimming cost V 6 bases and J 0 bases, with 15 bases left between them. The CDR3 totals 16 residues. The CDR3 nucleotides are TGTGCCAGCAGTCCGGACGCCCCGAGCTCCTACAATGAGCAGTTCTTC. Protein: CASSPDAPSSYNEQFF.

This clonotype has at least ten counts. V gene TRBV6-6 combines with J gene TRBJ2-7; D is tentatively TRBD1 or TRBD2 (5 bases each). This CDR3 is 15 amino acids long. The V and J ends lost 4 bases and 0 bases respectively, with 13 bases between them. Germline V CDR1 and CDR2: MNHNY, SVGAGI (reference sequence). The CDR3 region is CASSSGTSGSYEQYF. For the CDR3, the DNA is TGTGCCAGCAGTTCGGGGACCTCGGGCTCCTACGAGCAGTACTTC.

This rearrangement joins TRBV9 to TRBJ2-7; tentative D call: TRBD2 (5 bases). The germline V gene encodes CDR1 SGDLS and CDR2 YYNGEE. Trimming took off 0 bases at V and 5 bases at J, with 12 bases between the two ends. CDR3 length equals 14 residues. The CDR3 DNA reads as TGTGCCAGCAGCGTAGGTCGGGGAGTCCACGAGCAGTACTTC. This encodes CASSVGRGVHEQYF.

V is TRBV2 and J is TRBJ1-1; no clear D gene. Trimming took off 4 bases at V and 1 base at J, with 10 bases between the two ends. Looked up from germline, CDR1 is SNHLY and CDR2 is FYNNEI. This CDR3 region has 14 residues. For the CDR3, the DNA is TGTGCCAGCAGTGTGCCTGCGAAGAACACTGAAGCTTTCTTT. This sequence encodes CASSVPAKNTEAFF.